This T cell receptor (beta chain) was profiled in a study of control samples from healthy donors and cancer patients. Profiled with immunoSEQ multiplex PCR; TCRdb holds only in-frame clones, not every one. The profile shows around 110,000 clones, 80% to 90% of them singletons. Germline V CDR1 and CDR2: MDHEN, SYDVKM. The CDR3 loop spans 15 amino acids. V lost 1 base, J lost 5 bases, and 14 bases lay in between. The source of this sequence is a woman aged 45-65 years with colorectal cancer. What was sequenced was PBMCs. This chain joins TRBV28 and TRBJ2-5; D remains unclear. Written as DNA, the CDR3 is TGTGCCAGCAGTTTATTGTCCGAGGATGAGGAGACCCAGTACTTC. Encoded protein: CASSLLSEDEETQYF.